These 11 T cell receptor beta chains were sequenced from one sample in a study of T-cell reconstitution after alpha-beta-depleted transplantation in children. Construction of the TCRbeta library involved unique molecular identifiers. TCRdb independently ran MiXCR on the PCR reads; one entry per CDR3 protein. This repertoire shows about 500,000 distinct CDR3 sequences, over 10% found once; its top ten account for around 13%. The sequences come from PBMCs, mostly from graft donor cells, collected 180 days after TCRalphabeta/CD19-depleted stem cell transplant. The receptors stem from a female patient aged 2-15 years who had a stem cell transplant for aplastic anemia, so the T cells may come from the graft donor.

This clonotype was found many times. The V gene is TRBV18, the J gene TRBJ2-7, with D unresolved. Germline V CDR1 and CDR2: KGHSH, LQKENI. The CDR3 sequence is 14 residues long. V lost 2 bases and J lost 6, with 14 bases in between. The CDR3 DNA reads as TGTGCCAGCTCACCAGACGCCTCCCTGGGCGAGCAGTACTTC. Amino acids: CASSPDASLGEQYF.

The chain couples TRBV7-2 to TRBJ2-7; no firm D call. The CDR3 runs 14 residues. Germline V gives CDR1 SGHTA, CDR2 FQGNSA. With 1 base removed from V and 0 bases from J, the gap between germline ends came to 7 bases. The chain's CDR3 is CASSLEYGSYEQYV. The CDR3 nucleotides read TGTGCCAGCAGCTTAGAATATGGCTCCTACGAGCAGTACGTC.

This clonotype was found many times. The CDR3 sequence: CASSLLPSGANVLTF. The CDR3 DNA is TGTGCCAGCAGCTTACTCCCCTCTGGGGCCAACGTCCTGACTTTC. The rearrangement uses TRBV5-5 and TRBJ2-6; no firm D call. V was pared by 2 bases and J by 0 bases, with 6 bases between. Per the germline V gene, CDR1 is SGHKS and CDR2 is YYEKEE (reference sequence). This CDR3 has 15 residues.

This clonotype was detected only a few times. The V gene is TRBV7-6, the J gene TRBJ2-1, with TRBD2 matching 9 bases. Trimming removed 4 bases from V and 4 bases from J; junction bases left unmatched: 8. This CDR3 comprises 16 residues. Per germline, CDR1 SGHVS and CDR2 FNYEAQ. The CDR3, as DNA: TGTGCCAGCAGCTCGAAACAGCTAGCGGGATACAATGAGCAGTTCTTC. It specifies CASSSKQLAGYNEQFF.

This clonotype was observed a handful of times. This chain connects TRBV6-1 to TRBJ1-3; D is unresolved. Germline loops: CDR1 MNHNS, CDR2 SASEGT. V was trimmed by 6 bases and J by 1 base, leaving 13 bases between them. CDR3 length: 15 residues. Written as DNA, the CDR3 is TGTGCCAGCAGCGAGGACGGACGATCTGGAAACACCATATATTTT. The encoded protein is CASSEDGRSGNTIYF.

This chain uses TRBV12-3 or TRBV12-4 with TRBJ1-1; 7 bases are a match to TRBD1. The CDR3 has 15 residues. V trimming: 2 bases; J trimming: 5 bases; junction bases outside the gene matches: 8. CDR3 loop: CASSLTRQGLTEAFF. CDR3 coding DNA: TGTGCCAGCAGTTTAACCCGACAGGGACTGACTGAAGCTTTCTTT.

This clonotype was picked up a small number of times. V gene TRBV28 combines with J gene TRBJ1-5; D remains ambiguous. The CDR3 loop spans 14 amino acids. Germline V gene sequence: CDR1 MDHEN, CDR2 SYDVKM. Trimming left V 6 bases short and J 6 bases short, with 15 bases between. In DNA, the CDR3 is TGTGCCAGCAGACCGGGTCCGGGGTCTCAGCCCCAGCATTTT. Translation gives CASRPGPGSQPQHF.

This clonotype was counted many times. The chain has TRBV12-3 or TRBV12-4 and TRBJ2-5; 10 bases align to TRBD1. The CDR3 extends over 15 amino acids. Trimming took 5 bases from V and 6 from J; bases not matched to a gene: 9. The CDR3 DNA follows: TGTGCCAGCAGTACCGGGAGACAGGGGGCGCAGACCCAGTACTTC. Protein product: CASSTGRQGAQTQYF.

This chain uses TRBV6-1 with TRBJ2-7, with D unresolved. This CDR3 contains 14 residues. V was shortened by 1 base and J by 0 bases, with 7 bases between the two germline ends. The germline V gene encodes CDR1 MNHNS and CDR2 SASEGT. In nucleotides, the CDR3 is TGTGCCAGCAGTGAAGTCGGATACTCCTACGAGCAGTACGTC. Translating it yields CASSEVGYSYEQYV.

Only a few counts were recorded for this clonotype. This chain connects TRBV7-2 to TRBJ2-1; 7 positions agree with TRBD2. CDR3 size: 15 residues. V was pared by 5 bases and J by 0 bases, with 4 bases of the junction left unmatched. CDR1 SGHTA and CDR2 FQGNSA come from the germline V gene. The CDR3 is CASSNRLASYNEQFF. The CDR3 bases are TGTGCCAGCAGCAACCGACTAGCCTCCTACAATGAGCAGTTCTTC. Variable domain in full (rest from reference TRBV7-2 and TRBJ2-1): GAGVSQSPSNKVTEKGKDVELRCDPISGHTALYWYRQSLGQGLEFLIYFQGNSAPDKSGLPSDRFSAERTGGSVSTLTIQRTQQEDSAVYLCASSNRLASYNEQFFGPGTRLTVL.

This clonotype was seen many times. The chain uses TRBV29-1 and TRBJ1-4; no firm D call. The germline V gene has CDR1 SQVTM and CDR2 ANQGSEA. The CDR3 extends over 14 amino acids. V was shortened by 6 bases and J by 8 bases, with 19 bases between the two germline ends. In DNA form, the CDR3 reads TGCAGCGTAAAAACAGAACGATGGGGAGAAAAACTGTTTTTT. As protein: CSVKTERWGEKLFF.